Below, 5 T cell receptor beta chains from the same sample are listed, as sequenced in a study of T cell responses to AZD1222 COVID-19 vaccine. This table comes from immunoSEQ multiplex PCR, and its TCRdb copy is limited to in-frame clones, with some not included. The table shows 150,000 or so clones, with about 89% occurring only once. The material sequenced was peripheral blood, taken on day 0 of AZD1222 vaccination. These receptors all stem from an adult in good health.

The chain has TRBV24-1 and TRBJ2-5; D unresolved. CDR3 size: 14 residues. V shed 4 bases and J shed 5 bases, with 13 bases lying between them. Per germline, CDR1 KGHDR and CDR2 SFDVKD. The CDR3 here is CATSDGGPGETQYF. CDR3 DNA sequence: TGTGCCACCAGTGACGGTGGCCCTGGGGAGACCCAGTACTTC.

CDR3 nucleotide sequence: TGTGCCATCAGTGGGGGTAGCGGGAGCTCCTACGAGCAGTACTTC. It specifies CAISGGSGSSYEQYF. V gene TRBV10-3 combines with J gene TRBJ2-7; 9 bases agree with TRBD2. V lost 4 bases to trimming and J lost 0 bases; unmatched junction nucleotides: 4. The CDR3 has 15 amino acids. Germline V lookup: CDR1 ENHRY, CDR2 SYGVKD.

The chain uses TRBV19 and TRBJ2-1; D is unclear. The CDR3 has 15 residues. Per the germline V gene, CDR1 is LNHDA and CDR2 is SQIVND (reference sequence). V gave up 5 bases and J gave up 0 bases, with 11 bases separating them. Written as DNA, the CDR3 is TGTGCCAGTAGTTCGAGAGAAAGCTCCTACAATGAGCAGTTCTTC. Its translation: CASSSRESSYNEQFF.

The gene calls are TRBV4-3 and TRBJ2-5; 10 bases are a match to TRBD2. The junction had 17 bases not matched to a gene; V was cut back by 1 base and J by 6 bases. CDR3 size: 19 residues. Germline CDR1 LGHNA, CDR2 YSLEER. CDR3 protein: CASSQVPRSGRAGLQTQYF. CDR3 bases: TGCGCCAGCAGCCAAGTCCCTAGGAGCGGGAGGGCCGGCCTTCAGACCCAGTACTTC.

The chain has TRBV9 and TRBJ1-1; D remains unclear. Germline V gene sequence: CDR1 SGDLS, CDR2 YYNGEE. The V end lost 3 bases, the J end lost 0 bases, and 6 bases lay between the germline ends. The CDR3 totals 13 residues. CDR3 sequence: CASSGALNTEAFF. The CDR3 coding sequence is TGTGCCAGCAGCGGGGCCTTGAACACTGAAGCTTTCTTT. The variable domain in full, completed from reference TRBV9 and TRBJ1-1, reads DSGVTQTPKHLITATGQRVTLRCSPRSGDLSVYWYQQSLDQGLQFLIQYYNGEERAKGNILERFSAQQFPDLHSELNLSSLELGDSALYFCASSGALNTEAFFGQGTRLTVV.